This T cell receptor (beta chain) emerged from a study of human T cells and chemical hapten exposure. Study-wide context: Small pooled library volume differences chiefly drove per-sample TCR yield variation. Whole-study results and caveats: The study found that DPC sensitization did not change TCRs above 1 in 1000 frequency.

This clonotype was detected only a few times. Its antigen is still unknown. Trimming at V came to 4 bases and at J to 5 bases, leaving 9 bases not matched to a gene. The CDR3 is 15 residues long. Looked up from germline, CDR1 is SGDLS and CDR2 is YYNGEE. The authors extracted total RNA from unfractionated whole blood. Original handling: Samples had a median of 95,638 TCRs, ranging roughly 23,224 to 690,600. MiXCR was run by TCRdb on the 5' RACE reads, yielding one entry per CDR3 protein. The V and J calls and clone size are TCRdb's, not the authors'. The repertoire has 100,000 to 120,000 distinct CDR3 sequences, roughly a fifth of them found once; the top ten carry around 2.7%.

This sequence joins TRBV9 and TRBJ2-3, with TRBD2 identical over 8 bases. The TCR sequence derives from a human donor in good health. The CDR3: CASSLIGLAQDTQYF. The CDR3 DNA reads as TGTGCCAGCAGCCTTATTGGACTAGCCCAAGATACGCAGTATTTT.